This TCR beta chain was sequenced in a study of blood T cells in healthy people across ages. Notes on the study in general: Age advanced and TCR beta diversity per million T cells fell, roughly linearly.

This clonotype was detected only once. Its antigen is unidentified. The germline V gene encodes CDR1 MNHNY and CDR2 SVGAGI (reference sequence). The CDR3 is 16 amino acids. V lost 0 bases to trimming and J lost 0 bases, with 11 bases between them. A J-beta primer mix and a sample-barcoded 5' primer were used in a second PCR of roughly 7 to 12 cycles. TCRdb re-called the 5' RACE reads with MiXCR, one entry per CDR3 protein. The sample has some 780,000 distinct CDR3 sequences; 45% to 70% are singletons. The chain joins TRBV6-6 to TRBJ2-5; D not certain. The sample comprised blood. The sequence derives from a middle-aged man in good health. The CDR3 loop reads CASSYSGEGYQETQYF. The CDR3 DNA sequence: TGTGCCAGCAGTTACTCGGGCGAAGGGTACCAAGAGACCCAGTACTTC.